Following are 18 T cell receptor beta chains from one sample sequenced in a study of beta chain features in type 1 diabetes. Regarding the study as a whole: The study found moderately but significantly shorter TCRB CDR3s in all four CD4+ subsets of Type 1 diabetes patients.

Expressed TCRB transcripts were sequenced after all isolated RNA was converted to cDNA. Profiled with immunoSEQ multiplex PCR; TCRdb holds only in-frame clones, not every one. The data contain around 14,000 clones, more than 55% of them singletons. These receptors have no identified antigens. The sample comprised stem cell memory CD4+ T cells from blood. These receptors originate from a young woman with type 1 diabetes.

This clone was observed a few times. The V and J genes are TRBV4-3 and TRBJ1-4; possible D gene TRBD1, 5 bases. This CDR3 has 15 amino acids. Trimming took off 3 bases at V and 8 bases at J, with 16 bases between the two ends. Germline V CDR1 and CDR2: LGHNA, YSLEER. CDR3 sequence reads: CASSQNRFGYEKLFF. CDR3 DNA: TGCGCCAGCAGCCAGAACAGGTTCGGGTACGAAAAACTGTTTTTT.

The chain couples TRBV10-3 to TRBJ2-1, with TRBD1 identical over 9 bases. Germline V gives CDR1 ENHRY, CDR2 SYGVKD. The CDR3 totals 16 residues. Germline trimming cut 3 bases from V and 6 bases from J; bases unmatched to any gene: 9. The CDR3 loop is CAISDPRTGARNEQFF. DNA of the CDR3: TGTGCCATCAGTGACCCTCGGACAGGGGCGCGCAATGAGCAGTTCTTC.

V usage is TRBV9 and J usage is TRBJ2-7; the match to TRBD2 covers 15 bases. The junction had 2 bases not matched to a gene; V was cut back by 2 bases and J by 2 bases. Germline CDR1 reads SGDLS; CDR2 reads YYNGEE. CDR3 length: 16 residues. This chain's CDR3 is CASSVGLAGGTYEQYF. CDR3 in DNA: TGTGCCAGCAGCGTGGGACTAGCGGGAGGAACCTACGAGCAGTACTTC.

The chain recombines TRBV4-3 with TRBJ2-7, with D unclear. CDR1 and CDR2 (germline): LGHNA, YSLEER. The CDR3 contains 15 residues. Trimming stripped 0 bases from V and 5 bases from J, with 14 bases between. The CDR3 here is CASSQEQYGFNEQYF. CDR3 nucleotides: TGCGCCAGCAGCCAAGAGCAGTACGGGTTCAACGAGCAGTACTTC.

This clone has only a few counts. The DNA is left out, because the CDR3 cannot be placed on it with certainty; the CDR3 is given as TCRdb lists it. The chain links TRBV11-2 to TRBJ2-1; the table's D call, TRBD2, was not checked against the DNA. Germline CDR1 SGHAT, CDR2 FQNNGV. The CDR3 length equals 12 residues, ends included. CDR3 sequence: CASSFARGAWFF.

This chain uses TRBV4-3 with TRBJ1-6, with a weak D call TRBD1 (5 bases). In germline, CDR1 is LGHNA, CDR2 YSLEER. The CDR3 is 12 residues long. Trimming pared 8 bases from V and 7 bases from J, leaving 9 bases between. In DNA form, the CDR3 reads TGCGCCAGCTCTACAGGCAATTCACCCCTCCACTTT. Protein product: CASSTGNSPLHF.

The chain recombines TRBV7-2 with TRBJ2-7; 12 bases are a match to TRBD2. With 1 base clipped from V and 7 bases from J, the junction kept 8 bases outside the gene matches. CDR1 SGHTA and CDR2 FQGNSA come from the germline V gene. The CDR3 is made up of 16 amino acids. CDR3 DNA: TGTGCCAGCAGCTTAGGACGGACTAGCGGGATGTGGGAGCAGTACTTC. It translates to CASSLGRTSGMWEQYF.

The V gene is TRBV7-9, the J gene TRBJ2-3, with 11 bases fitting TRBD2. With V trimmed by 3 bases and J by 6 bases, 2 bases remained unmatched. CDR1 and CDR2 (germline): SEHNR, FQNEAQ (reference sequence). The CDR3 is 14 amino acids. The CDR3 region is CASSFVAGGDTQYF. In DNA form, the CDR3 reads TGTGCCAGCAGCTTTGTAGCGGGAGGGGATACGCAGTATTTT.

The table lists this clone with a few counts. The chain recombines TRBV6-6 with TRBJ2-7; unclear D gene. The V gene's germline CDR1 is MNHNY and CDR2 SVGAGI (reference sequence). The CDR3 has 15 residues. V gave up 7 bases and J gave up 0 bases, with 16 bases separating them. The DNA for the CDR3 is TGTGCCAGCACCAAGGCGGAGTTTAGCTCCTACGAGCAGTACTTC. Translating gives CASTKAEFSSYEQYF.

CDR3 amino acids: CASTEIWDRSGNGYTF. In nucleotides, the CDR3 is TGTGCCAGCACCGAAATTTGGGACAGAAGTGGTAATGGCTACACCTTC. The chain is built from TRBV6-6 and TRBJ1-2, with TRBD1 identical over 7 bases. The CDR3 runs 16 residues. CDR1 MNHNY and CDR2 SVGAGI come from the germline V gene (reference sequence). V shed 7 bases, J shed 6 bases, and the junction held 17 bases outside the gene matches.

The chain joins TRBV5-1 to TRBJ1-1; possibly TRBD1 for D (5 bases). V lost 1 base to trimming and J lost 4 bases, with 11 bases between them. The CDR3 has 14 amino acids. Germline lookup yields CDR1 SGHRS and CDR2 YFSETQ. The CDR3 DNA reads TGCGCCAGCAGCTTGTTTGACGGGGGCACTGAAGCTTTCTTT. This sequence encodes CASSLFDGGTEAFF. Variable domain in full (rest from reference TRBV5-1 and TRBJ1-1): KAGVTQTPRYLIKTRGQQVTLSCSPISGHRSVSWYQQTPGQGLQFLFEYFSETQRNKGNFPGRFSGRQFSNSRSEMNVSTLELGDSALYLCASSLFDGGTEAFFGQGTRLTVV.

The genes are TRBV9 and TRBJ2-3; 8 nucleotides line up with TRBD2. Germline CDR1 and CDR2: SGDLS and YYNGEE. The CDR3 consists of 18 residues. The V gene end was trimmed by 1 base and the J gene end by 0 bases; junction bases not matched to a gene: 10. The CDR3 DNA is TGTGCCAGCAGCGTAACCGGGGGGGTCTCCTCTAGCACAGATACGCAGTATTTT. Protein sequence: CASSVTGGVSSSTDTQYF.

This clone was observed a handful of times. This rearrangement joins TRBV30 to TRBJ2-5; 10 bases match TRBD2. This CDR3 is 14 amino acids long. After removal of 2 bases from V and 7 bases from J, the junction contained 7 bases not matched to a gene. Germline V lookup: CDR1 GTSNPN, CDR2 SVGIG (reference sequence). CDR3 DNA sequence: TGTGCCTGGAGTAGGACTAGCGGATCTGTGACCCAGTACTTC. Residues: CAWSRTSGSVTQYF.

The genes are TRBV27 and TRBJ2-1; TRBD2 matches 12 bases. CDR1 and CDR2 from the germline V gene are MNHEY and SMNVEV (reference sequence). The length of the CDR3 is 20 residues. V trimming: 5 bases; J trimming: 0 bases; junction bases outside the gene matches: 14. CDR3: CASSPQLAGGTKSSYNEQFF. CDR3 coding DNA: TGTGCCAGCAGTCCCCAACTAGCGGGAGGAACTAAAAGCTCCTACAATGAGCAGTTCTTC.

This chain connects TRBV14 to TRBJ2-5; D call uncertain. From germline, CDR1 is SGHDN and CDR2 FVKESK. The CDR3 loop spans 12 amino acids. The V end was cut by 7 bases, the J end by 0 bases, with 6 bases between. CDR3 protein: CASNRDQETQYF. CDR3 DNA sequence: TGTGCCAGCAACCGCGACCAAGAGACCCAGTACTTC.

The CDR3 region is CASSPGTGRSYEQYF. CDR3 nucleotides: TGTGCCAGCAGCCCTGGGACAGGGAGGTCGTACGAGCAGTACTTC. This rearrangement joins TRBV6-5 to TRBJ2-7; 9 bases match TRBD1. With V trimmed by 6 bases and J by 4 bases, 10 bases remained unmatched. The germline gives CDR1 MNHEY, CDR2 SVGAGI. This CDR3 spans 15 amino acids.

V gene TRBV2 combines with J gene TRBJ2-3, with unresolved D. Germline V gene sequence: CDR1 SNHLY, CDR2 FYNNEI. V lost 6 bases to trimming and J lost 6 bases, with 4 bases between them. The CDR3 runs to 10 residues. For the CDR3, the DNA is TGTGCCAGCAGGCAGGATACGCAGTATTTT. As protein: CASRQDTQYF. Combining the CDR3 with reference TRBV2 and TRBJ2-3 gives the whole variable domain EPEVTQTPSHQVTQMGQEVILRCVPISNHLYFYWYRQILGQKVEFLVSFYNNEISEKSEIFDDQFSVERPDGSNFTLKIRSTKLEDSAMYFCASRQDTQYFGPGTRLTVL.

The rearrangement links TRBV19 to TRBJ2-4, with TRBD1 matching 9 bases. The CDR3 totals 15 residues. Looked up from germline, CDR1 is LNHDA and CDR2 is SQIVND (reference sequence). Trimming at V came to 7 bases and at J to 6 bases, leaving 10 bases not matched to a gene. The CDR3 here is CASTAGQGPRNIQYF. In DNA form, the CDR3 reads TGTGCCAGTACCGCGGGACAGGGCCCCCGAAACATTCAGTACTTC.